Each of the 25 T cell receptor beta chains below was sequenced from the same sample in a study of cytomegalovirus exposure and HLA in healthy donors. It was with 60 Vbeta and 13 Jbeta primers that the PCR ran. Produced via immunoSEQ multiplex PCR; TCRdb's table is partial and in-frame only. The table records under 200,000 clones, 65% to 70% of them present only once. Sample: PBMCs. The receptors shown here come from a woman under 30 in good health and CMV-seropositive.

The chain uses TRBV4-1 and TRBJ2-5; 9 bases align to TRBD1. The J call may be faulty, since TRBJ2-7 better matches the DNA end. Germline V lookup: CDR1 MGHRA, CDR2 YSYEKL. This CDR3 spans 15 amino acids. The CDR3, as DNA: TGCGCCAGCGGACATGCGACAGGGGGTTCCTACGAGCAGTACTTC. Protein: CASGHATGGSYEQYF.

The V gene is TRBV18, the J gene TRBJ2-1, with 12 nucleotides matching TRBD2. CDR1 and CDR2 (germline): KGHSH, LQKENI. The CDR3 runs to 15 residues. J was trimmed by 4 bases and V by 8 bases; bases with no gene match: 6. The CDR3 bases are TGTGCCAGCGCAAGAGGGACTAGCGGGTACAATGAGCAGTTCTTC. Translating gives CASARGTSGYNEQFF. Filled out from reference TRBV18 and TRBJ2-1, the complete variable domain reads NAGVMQNPRHLVRRRGQEARLRCSPMKGHSHVYWYRQLPEEGLKFMVYLQKENIIDESGMPKERFSAEFPKEGPSILRIQQVVRGDSAAYFCASARGTSGYNEQFFGPGTRLTVL.

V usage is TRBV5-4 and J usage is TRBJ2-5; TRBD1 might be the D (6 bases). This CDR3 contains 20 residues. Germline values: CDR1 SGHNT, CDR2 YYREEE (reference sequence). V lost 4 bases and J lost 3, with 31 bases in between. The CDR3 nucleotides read TGTGCCAGCAGCACGGATGGGCAGGGGCAGACCAGATGCCGCGAAGAGACCCAGTACTTC. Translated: CASSTDGQGQTRCREETQYF.

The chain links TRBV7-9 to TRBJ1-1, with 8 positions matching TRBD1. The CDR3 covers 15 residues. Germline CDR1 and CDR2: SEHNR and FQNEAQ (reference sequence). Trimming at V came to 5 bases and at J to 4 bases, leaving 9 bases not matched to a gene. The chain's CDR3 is CASSGRQGSSTEAFF. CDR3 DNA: TGTGCCAGCAGCGGCCGACAGGGGTCGAGCACTGAAGCTTTCTTT.

Here the CDR3 reads CASSLVLAGYTRTDTQYF. CDR3 DNA sequence: TGCGCCAGCAGCTTGGTACTAGCGGGATACACGCGCACAGATACGCAGTATTTT. The rearrangement joins TRBV5-1 to TRBJ2-3; TRBD2 agrees at 10 bases. Losses at the gene ends were 0 bases for V and 1 base for J; bases not matched to a gene: 8. The CDR3 totals 18 residues. CDR1 and CDR2 (germline): SGHRS, YFSETQ. The entire variable domain, with the rest obtained from reference TRBV5-1 and TRBJ2-3, is as follows: KAGVTQTPRYLIKTRGQQVTLSCSPISGHRSVSWYQQTPGQGLQFLFEYFSETQRNKGNFPGRFSGRQFSNSRSEMNVSTLELGDSALYLCASSLVLAGYTRTDTQYFGPGTRLTVL.

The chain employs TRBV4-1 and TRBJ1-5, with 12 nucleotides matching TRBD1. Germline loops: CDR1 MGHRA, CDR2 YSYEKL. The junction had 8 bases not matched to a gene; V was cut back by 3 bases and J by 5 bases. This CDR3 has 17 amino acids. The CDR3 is CASSQGDRGRFYQPQHF. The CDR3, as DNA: TGCGCCAGCAGCCAGGGGGACAGGGGGCGATTTTATCAGCCCCAGCATTTT.

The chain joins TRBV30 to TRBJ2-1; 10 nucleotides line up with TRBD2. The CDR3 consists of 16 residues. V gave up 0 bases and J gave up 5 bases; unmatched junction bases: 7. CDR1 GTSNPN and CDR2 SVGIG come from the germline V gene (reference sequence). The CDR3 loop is CAWSVGSGGFHNEQFF. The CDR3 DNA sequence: TGTGCCTGGAGTGTTGGTAGCGGGGGGTTTCACAATGAGCAGTTCTTC.

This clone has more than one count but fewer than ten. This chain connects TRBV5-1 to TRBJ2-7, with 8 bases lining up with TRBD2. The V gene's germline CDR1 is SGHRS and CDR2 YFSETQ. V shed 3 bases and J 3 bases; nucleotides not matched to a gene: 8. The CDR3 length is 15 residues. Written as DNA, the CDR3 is TGCGCCAGCAGCTGGGGGACTAGGTCGAACTACGAGCAGTACTTC. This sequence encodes CASSWGTRSNYEQYF. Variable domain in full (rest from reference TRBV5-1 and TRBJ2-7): KAGVTQTPRYLIKTRGQQVTLSCSPISGHRSVSWYQQTPGQGLQFLFEYFSETQRNKGNFPGRFSGRQFSNSRSEMNVSTLELGDSALYLCASSWGTRSNYEQYFGPGTRLTVT.

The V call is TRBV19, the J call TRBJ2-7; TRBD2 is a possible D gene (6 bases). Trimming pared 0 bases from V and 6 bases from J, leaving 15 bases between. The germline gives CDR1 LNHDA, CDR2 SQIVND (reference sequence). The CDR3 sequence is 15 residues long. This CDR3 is CASSIDHSGAGEQYF. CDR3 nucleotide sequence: TGTGCCAGTAGTATAGATCACTCGGGAGCCGGCGAGCAGTACTTC.

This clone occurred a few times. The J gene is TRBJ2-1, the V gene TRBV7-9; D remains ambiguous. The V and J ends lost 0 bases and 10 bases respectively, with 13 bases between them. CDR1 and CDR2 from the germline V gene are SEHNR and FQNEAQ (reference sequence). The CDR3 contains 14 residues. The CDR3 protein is CASSLAVRPEEQFF. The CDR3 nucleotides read TGTGCCAGCAGCTTAGCCGTTCGGCCGGAGGAGCAGTTCTTC.

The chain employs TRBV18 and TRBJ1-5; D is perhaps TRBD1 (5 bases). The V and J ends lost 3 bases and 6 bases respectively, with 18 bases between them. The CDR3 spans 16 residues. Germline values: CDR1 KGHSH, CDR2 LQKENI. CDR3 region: CASSPGSSGEGQPQHF. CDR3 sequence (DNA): TGTGCCAGCTCACCCGGGTCTTCGGGGGAGGGTCAGCCCCAGCATTTT.

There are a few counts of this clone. Here the CDR3 DNA reads TGTGCCAGCAGCTTAGTTCGGGACAGATCCTACGAGCAGTACTTC. Amino acid sequence: CASSLVRDRSYEQYF. The chain joins TRBV7-6 to TRBJ2-7, with 7 bases aligning to TRBD1. The germline CDR1 and CDR2 sequences are SGHVS and FNYEAQ. This CDR3 is built from 15 residues. Unmatched junction bases numbered 4, after V lost 1 base and J lost 1 base.

The CDR3, as DNA: TGTGCCAGCAGTTTAGCAGCGGGGCCCGACAATGAGCAGTTCTTC. Its protein product is CASSLAAGPDNEQFF. This sequence joins TRBV6-5 and TRBJ2-1; 7 nucleotides line up with TRBD2. CDR1 and CDR2 from the germline V gene are MNHEY and SVGAGI. J gave up 5 bases and V 4 bases, and 8 bases lay outside the gene matches. This CDR3 spans 15 amino acids.

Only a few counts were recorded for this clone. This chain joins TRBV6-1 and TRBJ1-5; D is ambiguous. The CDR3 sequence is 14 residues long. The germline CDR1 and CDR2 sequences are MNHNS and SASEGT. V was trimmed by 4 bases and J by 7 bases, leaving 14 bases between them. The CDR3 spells CASSGSGLRQPQHF. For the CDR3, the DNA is TGTGCCAGCAGTGGATCAGGACTCAGGCAGCCCCAGCATTTT.

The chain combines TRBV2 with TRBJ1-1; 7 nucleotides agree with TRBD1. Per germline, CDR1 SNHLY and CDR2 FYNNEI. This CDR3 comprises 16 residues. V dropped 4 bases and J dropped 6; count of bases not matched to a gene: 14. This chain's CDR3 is CASSAFGTVLLSEAFF. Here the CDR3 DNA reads TGTGCCAGCAGTGCTTTCGGGACAGTCTTATTGTCTGAAGCTTTCTTT.

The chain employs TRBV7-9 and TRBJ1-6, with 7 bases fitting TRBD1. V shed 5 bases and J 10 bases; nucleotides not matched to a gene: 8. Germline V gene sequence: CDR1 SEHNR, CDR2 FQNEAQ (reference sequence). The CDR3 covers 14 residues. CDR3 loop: CASSGDRVGSPLHF. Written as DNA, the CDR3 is TGTGCCAGCAGCGGTGACAGGGTCGGATCACCCCTCCACTTT.

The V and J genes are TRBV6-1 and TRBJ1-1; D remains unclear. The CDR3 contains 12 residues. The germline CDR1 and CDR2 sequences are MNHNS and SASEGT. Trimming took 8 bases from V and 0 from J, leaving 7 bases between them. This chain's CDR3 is CASELLNTEAFF. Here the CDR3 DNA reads TGTGCCAGCGAACTTTTGAACACTGAAGCTTTCTTT.

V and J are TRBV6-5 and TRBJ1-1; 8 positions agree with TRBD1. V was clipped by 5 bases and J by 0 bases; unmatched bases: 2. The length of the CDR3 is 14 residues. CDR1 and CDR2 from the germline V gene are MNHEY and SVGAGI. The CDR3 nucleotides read TGTGCCAGCAGTCCGGACAGGGTGAACACTGAAGCTTTCTTT. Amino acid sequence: CASSPDRVNTEAFF.

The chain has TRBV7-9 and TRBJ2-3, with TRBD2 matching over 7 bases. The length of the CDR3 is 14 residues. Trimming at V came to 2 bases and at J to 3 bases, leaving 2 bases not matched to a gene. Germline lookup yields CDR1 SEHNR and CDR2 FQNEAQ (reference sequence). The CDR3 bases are TGTGCCAGCAGCTTAAGCGGGGAGACAGATACGCAGTATTTT. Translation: CASSLSGETDTQYF.

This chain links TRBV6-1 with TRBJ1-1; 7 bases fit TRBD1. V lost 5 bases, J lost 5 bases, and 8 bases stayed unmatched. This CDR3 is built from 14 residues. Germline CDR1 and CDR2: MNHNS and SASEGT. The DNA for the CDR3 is TGTGCCAGCAGTTTGCAGGGGGTGTTAACTGAAGCTTTCTTT. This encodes CASSLQGVLTEAFF.

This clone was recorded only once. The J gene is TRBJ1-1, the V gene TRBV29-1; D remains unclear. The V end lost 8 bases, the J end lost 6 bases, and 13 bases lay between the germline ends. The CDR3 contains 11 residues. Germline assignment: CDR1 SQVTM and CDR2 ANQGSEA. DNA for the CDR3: TGCAGCCATCGAAGGCGGGCTGAAGCTTTCTTT. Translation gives CSHRRRAEAFF.

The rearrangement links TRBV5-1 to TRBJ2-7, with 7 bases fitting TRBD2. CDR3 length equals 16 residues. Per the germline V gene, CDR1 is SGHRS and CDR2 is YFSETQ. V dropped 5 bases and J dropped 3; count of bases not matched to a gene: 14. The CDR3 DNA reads TGCGCCAGCAGTCACGAGGGAGCGGGAACTCTCTACGAGCAGTACTTC. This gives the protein CASSHEGAGTLYEQYF.

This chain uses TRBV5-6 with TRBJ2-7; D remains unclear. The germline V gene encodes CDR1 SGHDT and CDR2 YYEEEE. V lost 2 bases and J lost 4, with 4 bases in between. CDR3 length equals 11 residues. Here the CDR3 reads CASSLTYEQYF. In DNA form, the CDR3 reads TGTGCCAGCAGCTTAACTTACGAGCAGTACTTC.

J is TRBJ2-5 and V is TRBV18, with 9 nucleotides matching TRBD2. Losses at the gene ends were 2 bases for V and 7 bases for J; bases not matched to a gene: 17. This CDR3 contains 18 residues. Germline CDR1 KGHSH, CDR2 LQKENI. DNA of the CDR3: TGTGCCAGCTCACCAGTCGCGGGGGGGACAGCTCCTATATTGACCCAGTACTTC. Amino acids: CASSPVAGGTAPILTQYF.

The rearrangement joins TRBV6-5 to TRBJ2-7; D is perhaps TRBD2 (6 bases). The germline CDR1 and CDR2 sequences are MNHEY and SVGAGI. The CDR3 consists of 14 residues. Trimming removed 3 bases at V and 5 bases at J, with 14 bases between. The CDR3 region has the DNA TGTGCCAGCAGTTATGGGCCCCCGGGGGACGAGCAGTACTTC. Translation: CASSYGPPGDEQYF.